The sample holds many counts of the clone carrying this T cell receptor (beta chain). Its cognate antigen is unknown. This sample was taken from a study of CD8 T cells in ankylosing spondylitis. Study observations and caveats: Reactive arthritis synovial fluid and blood previously showed some of these motif variants. Matched ankylosing spondylitis synovial fluid reportedly contained a significantly enriched population of disease-linked clones. What appeared characteristic of ankylosing spondylitis blood was a TCR beta motif of seven to nine highly homologous variants.

Germline lookup yields CDR1 SGHAT and CDR2 FQNNGV. The CDR3 totals 14 residues. V was shortened by 1 base and J by 6 bases, with 13 bases between the two germline ends. Molecular-barcoded quantitative 5'-RACE produced these TCR beta libraries. TCRdb independently ran MiXCR on the 5' RACE reads; one entry per CDR3 protein. The profile shows some 140,000 distinct CDR3 sequences, roughly 8% of them singletons. Sequences were obtained from synovial fluid, either unsorted or a sorted T cell fraction (not recorded which). The source of this sequence is a male donor with ankylosing spondylitis. The V and J genes are TRBV11-2 and TRBJ2-7, with D perhaps being TRBD1 or TRBD2 (5 bases each). CDR3 protein: CASSLGGESVEQYF. As DNA, the CDR3 is TGTGCCAGCAGCTTAGGAGGGGAGTCGGTCGAGCAGTACTTC. The whole variable domain, remainder taken from reference TRBV11-2 and TRBJ2-7, is EAGVAQSPRYKIIEKRQSVAFWCNPISGHATLYWYQQILGQGPKLLIQFQNNGVVDDSQLPKDRFSAERLKGVDSTLKIQPAKLEDSAVYLCASSLGGESVEQYFGPGTRLTVT.